The source of this TCR beta chain is a study of molecular identifiers for immune sequencing clone quantification. TCRdb reanalysed the PCR reads using MiXCR and keeps one entry per CDR3 protein. The repertoire includes around 300,000 distinct CDR3 sequences, roughly a quarter of them detected once, and around 0.74% sits in the top ten. CDR1 MNHEY and CDR2 SVGAGI come from the germline V gene. This CDR3 region has 20 residues. Trimming removed 0 bases from V and 0 bases from J; junction bases left unmatched: 11. This clonotype came up a few times. This TCR was sampled from a human donor in good health. Some libraries in this study had Jurkat cell RNA spiked in. What was sequenced was naive CD8+ T cells from blood, with Jurkat cell RNA spiked in. Subset here: FACS-sorted CD8+CD4-CCR7+CD45RA+ naive T cells. J is TRBJ2-3 and V is TRBV6-5, with 11 bases identical to TRBD2. The chain's CDR3 is CASSYSLRWLAGGSTDTQYF. The DNA for the CDR3 is TGTGCCAGCAGTTACTCACTTCGTTGGCTAGCGGGGGGAAGCACAGATACGCAGTATTTT.